This TCR beta chain was observed in a study of T cells in Graves' hyperthyroidism and ophthalmopathy. This clonotype was seen repeatedly, ten times or more. Germline V gene lookup returns CDR1 MNHEY and CDR2 SVGEGT. With V trimmed by 0 bases and J by 6 bases, 6 bases remained unmatched. This CDR3 region has 15 residues. Diagnostic decisions used clinical symptoms, serum thyroxine and TRAb, thyroid ultrasound and orbital computed tomography. Amplified regions were TCR beta CDR3 sequences from RNA transcripts. HTBI primers were employed in a first-round RT-PCR of the TCR CDR3. MiXCR, applied by TCRdb to the multiplex PCR reads, yields one record per CDR3 protein. The sample includes 600,000 to 900,000 distinct CDR3 sequences, about 16% seen only once; the top ten take under 8.5%.

The specimen sequenced was blood. The chain carries TRBV6-2 or TRBV6-3 and TRBJ2-7; 9 bases are shared with TRBD1. The TCR originated in a man aged 18 to 30 with Graves' hyperthyroidism. CDR3 region: CASSYSGTGPREQYF. Written as DNA, the CDR3 is TGTGCCAGCAGTTACTCAGGGACAGGGCCCCGCGAGCAGTACTTC.